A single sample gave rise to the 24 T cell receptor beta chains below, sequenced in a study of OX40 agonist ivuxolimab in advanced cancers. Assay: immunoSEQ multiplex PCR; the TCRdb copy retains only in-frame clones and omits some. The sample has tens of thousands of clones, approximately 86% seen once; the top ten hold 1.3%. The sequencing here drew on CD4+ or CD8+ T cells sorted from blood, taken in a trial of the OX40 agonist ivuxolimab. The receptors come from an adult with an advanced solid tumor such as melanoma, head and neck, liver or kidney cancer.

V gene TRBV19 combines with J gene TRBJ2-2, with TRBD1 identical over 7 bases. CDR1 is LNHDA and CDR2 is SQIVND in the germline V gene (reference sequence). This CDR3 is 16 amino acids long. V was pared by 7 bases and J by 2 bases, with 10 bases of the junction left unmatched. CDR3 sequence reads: CASTSAGTVNTGELFF. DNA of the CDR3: TGTGCCAGTACCTCAGCAGGGACAGTAAACACCGGGGAGCTGTTTTTT.

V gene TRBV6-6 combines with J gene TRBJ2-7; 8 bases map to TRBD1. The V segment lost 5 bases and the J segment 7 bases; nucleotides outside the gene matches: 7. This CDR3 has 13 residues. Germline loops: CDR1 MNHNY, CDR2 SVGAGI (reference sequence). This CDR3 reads CASSTGTGREQYF. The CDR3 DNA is TGTGCCAGCAGTACCGGGACAGGAAGAGAGCAGTACTTC.

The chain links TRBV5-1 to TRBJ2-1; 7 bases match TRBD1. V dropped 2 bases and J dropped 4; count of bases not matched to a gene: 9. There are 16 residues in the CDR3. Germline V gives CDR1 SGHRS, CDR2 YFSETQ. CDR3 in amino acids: CASSFSPGTVYNEQFF. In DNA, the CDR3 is TGCGCCAGCAGCTTTTCTCCCGGGACAGTTTACAATGAGCAGTTCTTC.

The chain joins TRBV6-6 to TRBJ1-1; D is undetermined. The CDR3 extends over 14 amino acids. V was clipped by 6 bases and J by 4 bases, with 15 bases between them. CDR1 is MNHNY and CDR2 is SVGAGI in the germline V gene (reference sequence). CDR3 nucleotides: TGTGCCAGCAGGGACGACTCATGGGGCACTGAAGCTTTCTTT. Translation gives CASRDDSWGTEAFF.

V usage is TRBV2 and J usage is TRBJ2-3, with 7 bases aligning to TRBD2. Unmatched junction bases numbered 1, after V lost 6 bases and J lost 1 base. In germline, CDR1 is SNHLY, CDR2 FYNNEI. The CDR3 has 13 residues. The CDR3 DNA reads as TGTGCCAGCAGCCGGGAGGGCACAGATACGCAGTATTTT. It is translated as CASSREGTDTQYF.

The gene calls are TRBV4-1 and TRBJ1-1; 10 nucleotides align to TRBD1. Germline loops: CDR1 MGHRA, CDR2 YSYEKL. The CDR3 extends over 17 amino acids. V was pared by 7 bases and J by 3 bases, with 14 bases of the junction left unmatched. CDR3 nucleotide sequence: TGCGCCAGCACCCAGAGGGACAGGGGAAAGGGGTACACTGAAGCTTTCTTT. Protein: CASTQRDRGKGYTEAFF.

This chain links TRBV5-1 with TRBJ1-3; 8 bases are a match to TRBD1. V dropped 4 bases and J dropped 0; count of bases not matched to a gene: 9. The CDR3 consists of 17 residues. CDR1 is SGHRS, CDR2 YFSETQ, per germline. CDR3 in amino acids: CASSLGDRPDSGNTIYF. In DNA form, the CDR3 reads TGCGCCAGCAGCCTAGGGGACAGGCCCGACTCTGGAAACACCATATATTTT.

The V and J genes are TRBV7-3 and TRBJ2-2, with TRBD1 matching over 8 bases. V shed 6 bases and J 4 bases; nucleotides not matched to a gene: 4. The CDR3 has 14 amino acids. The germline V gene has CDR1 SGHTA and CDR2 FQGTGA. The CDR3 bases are TGTGCCAGCAGTTCGGACAGGGTCACCGGGGAGCTGTTTTTT. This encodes CASSSDRVTGELFF.

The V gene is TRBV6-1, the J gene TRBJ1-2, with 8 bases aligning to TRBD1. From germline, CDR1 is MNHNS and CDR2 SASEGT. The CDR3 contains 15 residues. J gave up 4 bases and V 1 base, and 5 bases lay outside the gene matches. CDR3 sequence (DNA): TGTGCCAGCAGTGAAGAGGGCAGGGGGCTCTATGGCTACACCTTC. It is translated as CASSEEGRGLYGYTF.

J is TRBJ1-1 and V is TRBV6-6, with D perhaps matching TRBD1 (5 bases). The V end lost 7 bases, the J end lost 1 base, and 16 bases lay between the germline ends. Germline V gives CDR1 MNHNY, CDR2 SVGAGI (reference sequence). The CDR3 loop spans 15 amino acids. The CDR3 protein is CASTPGQHANTEAFF. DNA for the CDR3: TGTGCCAGCACCCCGGGGCAGCATGCGAACACTGAAGCTTTCTTT.

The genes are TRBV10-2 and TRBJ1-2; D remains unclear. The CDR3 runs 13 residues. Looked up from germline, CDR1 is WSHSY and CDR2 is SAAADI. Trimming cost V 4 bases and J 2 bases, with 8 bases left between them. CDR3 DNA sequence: TGCGCCAGCAGTGTGGGCAGGAACTATGGCTACACCTTC. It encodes CASSVGRNYGYTF.

The CDR3 DNA reads TGTGCCTGGAAGGGCGGTGGAAACACCATATATTTT. It encodes CAWKGGGNTIYF. The genes are TRBV30 and TRBJ1-3; D ambiguous. Trimming removed 4 bases at V and 3 bases at J, with 7 bases between. The germline V gene encodes CDR1 GTSNPN and CDR2 SVGIG (reference sequence). This CDR3 has 12 residues.

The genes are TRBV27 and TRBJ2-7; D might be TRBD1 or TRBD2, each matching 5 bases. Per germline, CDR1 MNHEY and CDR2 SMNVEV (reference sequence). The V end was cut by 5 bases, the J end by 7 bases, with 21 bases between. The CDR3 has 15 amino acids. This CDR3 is CASSLSRLTGREQYF. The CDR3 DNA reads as TGTGCCAGCAGTCTTTCCAGGCTTACGGGGCGGGAGCAGTACTTC.

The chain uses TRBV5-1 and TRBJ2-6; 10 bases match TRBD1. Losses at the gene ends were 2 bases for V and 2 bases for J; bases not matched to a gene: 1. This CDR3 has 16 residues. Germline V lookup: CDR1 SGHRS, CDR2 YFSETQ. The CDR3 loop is CASSFGQGAGANVLTF. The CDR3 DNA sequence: TGCGCCAGCAGCTTCGGACAGGGGGCTGGGGCCAACGTCCTGACTTTC.

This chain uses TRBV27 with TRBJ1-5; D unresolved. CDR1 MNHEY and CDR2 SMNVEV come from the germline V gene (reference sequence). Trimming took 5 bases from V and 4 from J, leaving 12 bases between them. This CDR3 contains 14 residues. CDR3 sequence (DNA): TGTGCCAGCAGTCCTCAGACCGTTAATCAGCCCCAGCATTTT. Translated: CASSPQTVNQPQHF.

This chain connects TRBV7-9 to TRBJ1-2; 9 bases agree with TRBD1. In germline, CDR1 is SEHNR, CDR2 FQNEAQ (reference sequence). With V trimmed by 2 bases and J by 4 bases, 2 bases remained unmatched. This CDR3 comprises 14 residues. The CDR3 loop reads CASSLRQGGYGYTF. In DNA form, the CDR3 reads TGTGCCAGCAGCTTAAGACAGGGGGGCTATGGCTACACCTTC.

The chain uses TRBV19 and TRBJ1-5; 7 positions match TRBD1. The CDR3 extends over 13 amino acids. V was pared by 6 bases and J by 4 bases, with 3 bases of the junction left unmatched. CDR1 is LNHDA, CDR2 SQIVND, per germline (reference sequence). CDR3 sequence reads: CASSWDRNQPQHF. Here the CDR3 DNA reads TGTGCCAGTAGCTGGGACAGAAATCAGCCCCAGCATTTT.

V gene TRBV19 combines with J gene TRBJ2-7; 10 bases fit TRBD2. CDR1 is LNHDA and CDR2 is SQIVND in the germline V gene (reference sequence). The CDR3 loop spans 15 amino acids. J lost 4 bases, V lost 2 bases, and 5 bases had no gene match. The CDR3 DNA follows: TGTGCCAGTAGTATATCGGGGACTAGCGCTTACGAGCAGTACTTC. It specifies CASSISGTSAYEQYF. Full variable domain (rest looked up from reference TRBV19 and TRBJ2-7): DGGITQSPKYLFRKEGQNVTLSCEQNLNHDAMYWYRQDPGQGLRLIYYSQIVNDFQKGDIAEGYSVSREKKESFPLTVTSAQKNPTAFYLCASSISGTSAYEQYFGPGTRLTVT.

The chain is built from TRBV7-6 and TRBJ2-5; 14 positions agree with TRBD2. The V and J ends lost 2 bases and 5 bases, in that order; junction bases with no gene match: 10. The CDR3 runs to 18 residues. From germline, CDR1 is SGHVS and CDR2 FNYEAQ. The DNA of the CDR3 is TGTGCCAGCAGCTTACCCCTGGGACTAGCGGGAGATGATGAGACCCAGTACTTC. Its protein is CASSLPLGLAGDDETQYF.

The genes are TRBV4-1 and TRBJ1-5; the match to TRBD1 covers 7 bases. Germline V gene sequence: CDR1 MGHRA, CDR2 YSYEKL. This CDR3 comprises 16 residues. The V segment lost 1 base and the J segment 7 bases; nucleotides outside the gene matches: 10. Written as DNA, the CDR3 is TGCGCCAGCAGCCAAGCAGGCGGAGGGGGCGGCCAGCCCCAGCATTTT. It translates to CASSQAGGGGGQPQHF.

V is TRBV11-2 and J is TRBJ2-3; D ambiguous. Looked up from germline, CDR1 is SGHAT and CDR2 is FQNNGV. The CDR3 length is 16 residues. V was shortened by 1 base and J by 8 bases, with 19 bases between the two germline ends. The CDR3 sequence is CASSLAYGQSIVTQYF. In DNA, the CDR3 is TGTGCCAGCAGCTTAGCCTACGGCCAGTCAATTGTTACGCAGTATTTT.

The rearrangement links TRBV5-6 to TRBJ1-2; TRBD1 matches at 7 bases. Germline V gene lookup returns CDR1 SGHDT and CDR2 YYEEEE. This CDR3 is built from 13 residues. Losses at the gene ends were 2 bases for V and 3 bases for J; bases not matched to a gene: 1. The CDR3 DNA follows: TGTGCCAGCAGCTTTGGGACAGACTATGGCTACACCTTC. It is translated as CASSFGTDYGYTF.

The DNA for the CDR3 is TGTGCCAGCACTTCAGGGGCTATGAATGCCGGGGAGCTGTTTTTT. Residues: CASTSGAMNAGELFF. The chain links TRBV28 to TRBJ2-2; tentatively, D is TRBD1 (6 bases). Trimming took off 7 bases at V and 6 bases at J, with 18 bases between the two ends. Germline CDR1 and CDR2: MDHEN and SYDVKM. CDR3 length: 15 residues.

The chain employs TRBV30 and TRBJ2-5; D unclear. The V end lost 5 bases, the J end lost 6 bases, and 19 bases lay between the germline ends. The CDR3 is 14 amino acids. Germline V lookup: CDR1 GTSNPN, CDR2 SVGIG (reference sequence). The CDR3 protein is CAWVPPTYPKTQYF. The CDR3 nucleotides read TGTGCCTGGGTCCCCCCTACGTACCCCAAGACCCAGTACTTC.